Listed below are T cell receptor beta chains from one sample, sequenced in a study of OX40 agonist ivuxolimab in advanced cancers. Profiling relied on immunoSEQ multiplex PCR, and the TCRdb table lists in-frame clones only, not all of them. The sample lists 85,000 to 120,000 clones; 90% were seen once. Here the sequenced sample was CD4+ or CD8+ T cells sorted from blood, taken in a trial of the OX40 agonist ivuxolimab. The origin of the receptors is an adult with an advanced solid tumor such as melanoma, head and neck, liver or kidney cancer. Both conserved end residues are part of each CDR3. A D gene is named only where the DNA matches it firmly. Clone size is not always given. Where it is, it says once, few, many or a class for expanded clones.

>NA|TRBV28|NA|TRBJ2-1
CASSFASAGSYNEQFF
TGTGCCAGCAGTTTTGCTTCGGCGGGCTCCTACAATGAGCAGTTCTTC
>NA|TRBV7-9|NA|TRBJ2-7
CASSPPWQGGGNEQYF
TGTGCCAGCAGCCCGCCCTGGCAGGGAGGAGGGAACGAGCAGTACTTC
>NA|TRBV6-6|NA|TRBJ1-1
CAIQTPKNTEAFF
TGTGCCATCCAGACCCCCAAAAACACTGAAGCTTTCTTT
>NA|TRBV30|NA|TRBJ1-5
CAWSDGHGQPQHF
TGTGCCTGGAGTGATGGGCACGGCCAGCCCCAGCATTTT
>NA|TRBV11-2|few|TRBJ2-2
CASSLLQGSGGELFF
TGTGCCAGCAGCTTACTACAGGGTTCGGGCGGGGAGCTGTTTTTT
>NA|TRBV6-6|NA|TRBJ1-1
CASSYDRQLNTEAFF
TGTGCCAGCAGTTACGACAGACAATTGAACACTGAAGCTTTCTTT
>NA|TRBV5-1|NA|TRBJ1-3
CASSLMAQGSGNTIYF
TGCGCCAGCAGCTTGATGGCTCAGGGCTCTGGAAACACCATATATTTT
>NA|TRBV10-3|NA|TRBJ2-3
CAIRRGGQGREGRTDTQYF
TGTGCCATCAGGAGGGGAGGACAGGGAAGGGAGGGCCGGACAGATACGCAGTATTTT
>TRBD1|TRBV19|NA|TRBJ1-5
CASSKGGTRGNQPQHF
TGTGCCAGTAGTAAAGGGGGCACCCGAGGGAATCAGCCCCAGCATTTT
>TRBD2|TRBV9|NA|TRBJ2-1
CASSVGLAGAPSYNEQFF
TGTGCCAGCAGCGTAGGACTAGCGGGGGCCCCCTCCTACAATGAGCAGTTCTTC
>NA|TRBV2|NA|TRBJ1-2
CASSEGGRVGGYTF
TGTGCCAGCAGTGAAGGCGGTCGGGTGGGTGGCTACACCTTC
>NA|TRBV6-5|NA|TRBJ2-4
CASSYRPENIQYF
TGTGCCAGCAGTTACAGGCCGGAAAACATTCAGTACTTC
>NA|TRBV27|once|TRBJ1-1
CASSSNDAVNTEAFF
TGTGCCAGCAGTTCAAACGACGCAGTGAACACTGAAGCTTTCTTT
>TRBD1|TRBV7-2|NA|TRBJ2-1
CASSRTGQREQFF
TGTGCCAGCAGCCGGACAGGCCAGCGGGAGCAGTTCTTC
>NA|TRBV30|NA|TRBJ2-5
CAWSFSGETQYF
TGTGCCTGGAGTTTTTCGGGGGAGACCCAGTACTTC
>TRBD2|TRBV19|NA|TRBJ2-3
CASNPGRGATDTQYF
TGTGCCAGCAACCCAGGGCGGGGGGCGACAGATACGCAGTATTTT
>NA|TRBV4-3|NA|TRBJ1-2
CASSQDLGGGRGDGYTF
TGCGCCAGCAGCCAAGATCTGGGCGGGGGAAGGGGCGATGGCTACACCTTC
>NA|TRBV6-6|NA|TRBJ2-7
CASSYSKTYEQYF
TGTGCCAGCAGTTACTCGAAGACCTACGAGCAGTACTTC
>NA|TRBV7-8|NA|TRBJ1-1
CASSSRVVGTEAFF
TGTGCCAGCAGCTCGCGGGTCGTAGGGACTGAAGCTTTCTTT
>NA|TRBV27|NA|TRBJ2-7
CASSFRGQSPPYEQYF
TGTGCCAGCAGTTTTAGAGGACAGAGTCCCCCCTACGAGCAGTACTTC
>NA|TRBV7-6|once|TRBJ1-3
CASSWETGNTIYF
TGTGCCAGCAGCTGGGAAACGGGAAACACCATATATTTT
>TRBD2|TRBV7-2|NA|TRBJ2-7
CASSFTLSGGGEQYF
TGTGCCAGCAGCTTCACCCTCTCCGGGGGGGGCGAGCAGTACTTC